This T cell receptor beta chain was obtained from a study of blood T cell repertoires in COVID-19. Study information: Donors in the United States, Italy and Spain gave samples during acute or convalescent COVID-19.

Per the germline V gene, CDR1 is LGHNA and CDR2 is YNFKEQ. Trimming took 4 bases from V and 4 from J; bases not matched to a gene: 0. This CDR3 comprises 13 residues. Recruited during active infection, patients (from Seattle) were subsequently followed longitudinally. As processed by the authors: Estimates of nucleated cell counts were drawn from the amplification of reference gene primers. Libraries were prepared by immunoSEQ multiplex PCR; TCRdb keeps only in-frame clonotypes and omits some of them. That table gives V, J and clone size, and the DNA gave D and trimming. The profile shows roughly 320,000 clones, roughly 89% of them singletons.

The sequenced material came from peripheral blood. The gene calls are TRBV4-2 and TRBJ1-5; 8 bases agree with TRBD1. This TCR came from a woman in her twenties or thirties with COVID-19, enrolled during active disease. CDR3 sequence (DNA): TGTGCCAGCAGCCGGACAGGGAATCAGCCCCAGCATTTT. Translating it yields CASSRTGNQPQHF.